The clone carrying this T cell receptor (beta chain) occurred a few times. As yet, its antigen is unknown. This sample is drawn from a study of T cell repertoires in cytomegalovirus infection. Study context: It can be stated that public TCR beta signatures indicated CMV infection as well as a matching HLA type. Study-level results: Of the TCR beta families, the public ones yielded a cumulative frequency that identified carriers of CMV plus the relevant HLA. HLA-C-restricted CMV-specific TCR beta clonotypes were dominant in the ex vivo response.

The CDR3 is made up of 16 amino acids. J was trimmed by 2 bases and V by 5 bases; bases with no gene match: 8. Germline V gene lookup returns CDR1 SGHVS and CDR2 FQNEAQ. TCRdb reprocessed the reads via MiXCR and lists one record per CDR3 protein. The data contain approximately 500,000 distinct CDR3 sequences, about 26% of them singletons. This TCR was sampled from a human donor in good health (CMV status not recorded). Some clones in this sample may be carry-over from other donors' samples. This sequence joins TRBV7-8 and TRBJ2-1; 8 nucleotides agree with TRBD2. Source material: PBMCs. The CDR3 reads CASSGPLTSAYNEQFF. CDR3 in DNA: TGTGCCAGCAGCGGTCCCCTGACTAGCGCCTACAATGAGCAGTTCTTC.